The clone carrying this T cell receptor (beta chain) occurred a few times. This CDR3 is 17 amino acids long. Germline V lookup: CDR1 MGHRA, CDR2 YSYEKL. Trimming removed 1 base from V and 0 bases from J, with 13 bases in between. In the source study's methods: Amplified reference gene primers provided the basis for estimating nucleated cell counts. Clones were read by immunoSEQ multiplex PCR, and TCRdb kept only the in-frame ones, dropping some. Clone size and V and J calls were adopted from that table, with D and trimming inferred from the DNA. This repertoire shows over 80,000 clones, 60% to 80% found once; its top ten account for about 4%. These data come from a study of blood T cell repertoires in COVID-19. The overall study: Acute and convalescent COVID-19 specimens originated in the United States, Italy and Spain. Sources were T cells, B-cell-depleted T cells, or PBMCs; the material itself was cDNA or gDNA.

The sample was peripheral blood. The origin of this receptor is a woman aged 50 to 60 with acute or convalescent COVID-19. The chain uses TRBV4-1 and TRBJ1-5; possibly TRBD1 for D (5 bases). Here the CDR3 reads CASSQGGGSYSNQPQHF. Here the CDR3 DNA reads TGCGCCAGCAGCCAAGGGGGGGGGAGTTATAGCAATCAGCCCCAGCATTTT.